The 21 T cell receptor beta chains in this list originate from one sample, sequenced in a study of siplizumab effects on memory and regulatory T cells. The method was immunoSEQ multiplex PCR; TCRdb's version includes in-frame clones alone and lacks a portion of them. The sample shows 95,000 to 100,000 clones, over 90% of them seen only once. Sequenced: non-Treg CD4+ T cells sorted from blood. Source of these receptors: a human donor in good health.

The chain has TRBV19 and TRBJ2-1; 8 bases map to TRBD2. The CDR3 is made up of 13 amino acids. Germline CDR1 LNHDA, CDR2 SQIVND (reference sequence). V lost 8 bases to trimming and J lost 8 bases; unmatched junction nucleotides: 8. In DNA form, the CDR3 reads TGTGCCAGTGGGCCGACTAGCGTCTATGAGCAGTTCTTC. Residues: CASGPTSVYEQFF.

The CDR3 bases are TGTGCCAGCAGCTTAGGCCCGAACCGGGAGAAACTGTTTTTT. This encodes CASSLGPNREKLFF. The chain uses TRBV7-8 and TRBJ1-4; D remains unclear. CDR3 length equals 14 residues. The germline V gene encodes CDR1 SGHVS and CDR2 FQNEAQ. V shed 1 base and J shed 11 bases, with 14 bases lying between them.

This chain uses TRBV19 with TRBJ1-1, with D tentatively TRBD1 (6 bases). V was pared by 6 bases and J by 4 bases, with 12 bases between. The germline V gene has CDR1 LNHDA and CDR2 SQIVND (reference sequence). The CDR3 spans 13 residues. The DNA for the CDR3 is TGTGCCAGTAGAGAAACAGGGCGCACTGAAGCTTTCTTT. Protein: CASRETGRTEAFF.

V gene TRBV2 combines with J gene TRBJ2-2; TRBD2 aligns across 10 bases. The CDR3 runs 15 residues. The J segment lost 1 base and the V segment lost 4 bases, leaving 0 bases of the junction unmatched. Germline-derived CDR1 and CDR2 are SNHLY and FYNNEI. DNA for the CDR3: TGTGCCAGCAGTGGACTAGCGGGGAACACCGGGGAGCTGTTTTTT. Amino acids: CASSGLAGNTGELFF.

The chain combines TRBV25-1 with TRBJ2-7, with 12 positions matching TRBD1. Germline trimming cut 3 bases from V and 7 bases from J; bases unmatched to any gene: 7. The CDR3 contains 15 residues. Looked up from germline, CDR1 is MGHDK and CDR2 is SYGVNS. CDR3 bases: TGTGCCAGCAGTGAGCCGGGACAGGGGGCGCGGGAGCAGTACTTC. Translated: CASSEPGQGAREQYF.

This rearrangement joins TRBV7-8 to TRBJ2-7; the D is unclear. Germline loops: CDR1 SGHVS, CDR2 FQNEAQ. The CDR3 consists of 14 residues. V was shortened by 4 bases and J by 0 bases, with 10 bases between the two germline ends. This chain's CDR3 is CASSSRRGSYEQYF. Written as DNA, the CDR3 is TGTGCCAGCAGCTCCCGAAGAGGCTCCTACGAGCAGTACTTC.

This chain links TRBV14 with TRBJ2-7, with 15 bases fitting TRBD2. In germline, CDR1 is SGHDN, CDR2 FVKESK. V lost 4 bases, J lost 3 bases, and 4 bases stayed unmatched. The CDR3 totals 16 residues. The CDR3 DNA sequence: TGTGCCAGCAGCCGGGGACTAGCGGGAGGAGGCTACGAGCAGTACTTC. Translation: CASSRGLAGGGYEQYF.

The chain joins TRBV10-3 to TRBJ2-6; D not certain. Germline CDR1 reads ENHRY; CDR2 reads SYGVKD. V shed 9 bases and J shed 0 bases, with 12 bases lying between them. The CDR3 runs 15 residues. The CDR3 sequence: CAINSLPSGANVLTF. CDR3 DNA: TGTGCCATAAACAGTTTGCCCTCTGGGGCCAACGTCCTGACTTTC.

This clone occurred once. J is TRBJ2-3 and V is TRBV6-1; D remains unclear. The CDR3 is 13 amino acids. V was cut by 7 bases and J by 3 bases, with 11 bases left in between. In germline, CDR1 is MNHNS, CDR2 SASEGT. CDR3 protein: CASTADGTDTQYF. CDR3 DNA sequence: TGTGCCAGCACTGCCGATGGGACAGATACGCAGTATTTT.

This rearrangement joins TRBV14 to TRBJ1-3; D ambiguous. V was pared by 11 bases and J by 8 bases, with 10 bases between. This CDR3 contains 10 residues. Germline CDR1 reads SGHDN; CDR2 reads FVKESK. The CDR3 region is CAPGADTIYF. CDR3 bases: TGTGCCCCAGGTGCTGACACCATATATTTT.

J is TRBJ2-7 and V is TRBV5-4; 12 nucleotides align to TRBD2. J was trimmed by 1 base and V by 3 bases; bases with no gene match: 2. The V gene's germline CDR1 is SGHNT and CDR2 YYREEE (reference sequence). The CDR3 has 15 amino acids. The CDR3 loop is CASSSGTSGSYEQYF. The CDR3 DNA follows: TGTGCCAGCAGCTCAGGGACTAGCGGGTCCTACGAGCAGTACTTC.

This clone came up once. The chain uses TRBV7-2 and TRBJ2-1; 11 nucleotides align to TRBD2. Trimming at V came to 3 bases and at J to 4 bases, leaving 8 bases not matched to a gene. Germline V gene data show CDR1 as SGHTA and CDR2 as FQGNSA. The CDR3 is 17 residues long. The CDR3 protein is CASSFQSSGRIYNEQFF. In nucleotides, the CDR3 is TGTGCCAGCAGCTTTCAGTCTAGCGGGAGGATATACAATGAGCAGTTCTTC.

J is TRBJ2-5 and V is TRBV5-4; 8 bases line up with TRBD2. The CDR3 contains 16 residues. The ends lost 0 bases at V and 5 bases at J; junction bases unmatched: 9. CDR1 SGHNT and CDR2 YYREEE come from the germline V gene (reference sequence). The CDR3 nucleotides are TGTGCCAGCAGCTTGGCCTCGGGAGGGCCGATGGAGACCCAGTACTTC. This sequence encodes CASSLASGGPMETQYF.

This clone was counted a single time. V and J are TRBV19 and TRBJ1-2, with a possible D match to TRBD1 (5 bases). Germline values: CDR1 LNHDA, CDR2 SQIVND (reference sequence). The CDR3 is 14 amino acids. Trimming cost V 6 bases and J 2 bases, with 13 bases left between them. This CDR3 is CASRIQGPNYGYTF. CDR3 DNA: TGTGCCAGTAGAATTCAGGGTCCCAACTATGGCTACACCTTC.

The rearrangement links TRBV18 to TRBJ2-7; D perhaps matches TRBD2 (6 bases). Germline V lookup: CDR1 KGHSH, CDR2 LQKENI. CDR3 size: 14 residues. V was pared by 2 bases and J by 2 bases, with 10 bases between. CDR3 sequence reads: CASSPSAGPYEQYF. DNA of the CDR3: TGTGCCAGCTCACCATCCGCGGGACCCTACGAGCAGTACTTC.

The chain is built from TRBV15 and TRBJ2-3, with 9 positions matching TRBD2. Germline V CDR1 and CDR2: LNHNV, YYDKDF (reference sequence). The CDR3 length is 14 residues. The CDR3 DNA is TGTGCAACCGATAGCGGGAGAGAGGCAGATACGCAGTATTTT. Amino acids: CATDSGREADTQYF. Full variable domain (rest looked up from reference TRBV15 and TRBJ2-3): DAMVIQNPRYQVTQFGKPVTLSCSQTLNHNVMYWYQQKSSQAPKLLFHYYDKDFNNEADTPDNFQSRRPNTSFCFLDIRSPGLGDTAMYLCATDSGREADTQYFGPGTRLTVL.

The chain is built from TRBV28 and TRBJ1-5, with a weak D call TRBD1 (5 bases). The V gene lost 3 bases and the J gene lost 7 bases, with 13 bases spanning the gap. Germline V gene sequence: CDR1 MDHEN, CDR2 SYDVKM. The CDR3 runs to 14 residues. CDR3 region: CASSLEGAEQPQHF. The CDR3 DNA reads TGTGCCAGCAGTTTGGAAGGGGCTGAGCAGCCCCAGCATTTT.

This clone showed up just a few times. The chain joins TRBV10-3 to TRBJ1-1; D perhaps matches TRBD1 (6 bases). The CDR3 extends over 12 amino acids. Germline V CDR1 and CDR2: ENHRY, SYGVKD. Trimming shortened V by 6 bases and J by 4 bases, and 9 bases separated the two germline ends. CDR3 in amino acids: CAIRMGATEAFF. The CDR3 bases are TGTGCCATCAGAATGGGGGCCACTGAAGCTTTCTTT.

V and J are TRBV28 and TRBJ1-2; TRBD1 agrees at 8 bases. The germline gives CDR1 MDHEN, CDR2 SYDVKM. CDR3 length: 15 residues. V trimming: 5 bases; J trimming: 3 bases; junction bases outside the gene matches: 8. This chain's CDR3 is CASSEPGGAHYGYTF. For the CDR3, the DNA is TGTGCCAGCAGTGAACCAGGGGGCGCGCACTATGGCTACACCTTC.

The chain links TRBV30 to TRBJ2-3; D may match TRBD1 or TRBD2 (6 bases each). Germline CDR1 GTSNPN, CDR2 SVGIG (reference sequence). The ends were cut back, 5 bases at V and 8 bases at J, with 20 bases in the middle. The CDR3 is made up of 14 amino acids. This CDR3 is CAWAGHGAVSTQYF. For the CDR3, the DNA is TGTGCCTGGGCGGGACACGGGGCCGTAAGTACGCAGTATTTT.

This chain joins TRBV18 and TRBJ1-2, with D maybe TRBD1 (5 bases). V lost 5 bases to trimming and J lost 2 bases, with 9 bases between them. Germline lookup yields CDR1 KGHSH and CDR2 LQKENI. The CDR3 totals 13 residues. CDR3 sequence reads: CASSADRNYGYTF. The CDR3 bases are TGTGCCAGCTCAGCAGACAGAAACTATGGCTACACCTTC.